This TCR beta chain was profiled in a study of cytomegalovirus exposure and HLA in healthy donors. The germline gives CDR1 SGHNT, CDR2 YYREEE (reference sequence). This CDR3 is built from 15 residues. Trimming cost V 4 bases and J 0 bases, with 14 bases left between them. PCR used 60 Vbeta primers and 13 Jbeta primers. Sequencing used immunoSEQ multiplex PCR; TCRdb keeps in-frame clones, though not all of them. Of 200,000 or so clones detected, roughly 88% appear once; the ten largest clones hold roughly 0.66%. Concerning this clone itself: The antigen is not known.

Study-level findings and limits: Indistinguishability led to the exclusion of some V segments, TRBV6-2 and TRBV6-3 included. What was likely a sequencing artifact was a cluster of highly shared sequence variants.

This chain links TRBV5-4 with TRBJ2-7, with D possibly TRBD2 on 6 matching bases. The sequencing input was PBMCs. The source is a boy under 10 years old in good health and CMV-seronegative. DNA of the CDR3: TGTGCCAGCAGCCCGGGACTTACGAACTCCTACGAGCAGTACTTC. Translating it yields CASSPGLTNSYEQYF.